The rows below give T cell receptor beta chains drawn from one sample of a study of cytomegalovirus exposure and HLA in healthy donors. Method: immunoSEQ multiplex PCR; TCRdb's copy keeps in-frame clones and lacks some. The sample has 72,000 or so clones, 70% to 75% seen once. The specimen was PBMCs. Source of these receptors: a human donor in good health. Each CDR3 is given with its conserved first and last residue. A D gene is named only where the DNA matches it firmly. The size field is filled for only some rows; it gives once, few, many or a size class.

cdr3_length: 16; j_call: TRBJ2-2; clone_size: .; d_call: TRBD2; v_call: TRBV5-1; cdr3_nt: TGCGCCAGCAGCCCTAGGACTAGCGGAGACACCGGGGAGCTGTTTTTT; cdr3_aa: CASSPRTSGDTGELFF
cdr3_length: 17; j_call: TRBJ2-3; clone_size: .; d_call: TRBD2; v_call: TRBV7-9; cdr3_nt: TGTGCCAGCAGCCCGACCGGGACTAGCGGGAGCACAGATACGCAGTATTTT; cdr3_aa: CASSPTGTSGSTDTQYF
cdr3_length: 15; j_call: TRBJ2-7; clone_size: .; d_call: TRBD1; v_call: TRBV6-5; cdr3_nt: TGTGCCAGCAGCCTTATCCGGGACAGAAATTACGAGCAGTACTTC; cdr3_aa: CASSLIRDRNYEQYF
cdr3_length: 15; j_call: TRBJ2-7; clone_size: once; d_call: .; v_call: TRBV6-5; cdr3_nt: TGTGCCAGCAGTTACTCGAGACACACTTCCTACGAGCAGTACTTC; cdr3_aa: CASSYSRHTSYEQYF
cdr3_length: 13; j_call: TRBJ1-5; clone_size: .; d_call: .; v_call: TRBV19; cdr3_nt: TGTGCCAGTAGTTTTAACATCAACCAGCCCCAGCATTTT; cdr3_aa: CASSFNINQPQHF
cdr3_length: 13; j_call: TRBJ1-2; clone_size: .; d_call: TRBD1; v_call: TRBV5-1; cdr3_nt: TGCGCCAGCAGCTTCACAGGGGTCCATGGCTACACCTTC; cdr3_aa: CASSFTGVHGYTF
cdr3_length: 14; j_call: TRBJ2-7; clone_size: .; d_call: TRBD2; v_call: TRBV30; cdr3_nt: TGTGCCTTCACACTAGCGGGAGGGCTCTACGAGCAGTACTTC; cdr3_aa: CAFTLAGGLYEQYF
cdr3_length: 13; j_call: TRBJ1-2; clone_size: few; d_call: .; v_call: TRBV18; cdr3_nt: TGTGCCAGCTCACCGTCGGAGAACTATGGCTACACCTTC; cdr3_aa: CASSPSENYGYTF
cdr3_length: 14; j_call: TRBJ1-1; clone_size: once; d_call: .; v_call: TRBV6-4; cdr3_nt: TGTGCCAGCAGGGCGGACAGCTTGAACACTGAAGCTTTCTTT; cdr3_aa: CASRADSLNTEAFF
cdr3_length: 18; j_call: TRBJ2-7; clone_size: .; d_call: TRBD2; v_call: TRBV14; cdr3_nt: TGTGCCAGCAGCCAAGAATTAGGAGCGGGAGACAGGTACTACGAGCAGTACTTC; cdr3_aa: CASSQELGAGDRYYEQYF
cdr3_length: 19; j_call: TRBJ1-3; clone_size: .; d_call: .; v_call: TRBV28; cdr3_nt: TGTGCCAGCAGTTTAGTCCCCCTCGACAGGACGGACTCTGGAAACACCATATATTTT; cdr3_aa: CASSLVPLDRTDSGNTIYF
cdr3_length: 16; j_call: TRBJ1-2; clone_size: .; d_call: TRBD1; v_call: TRBV27; cdr3_nt: TGTGCCAGCAGTCAACAACTTGGGACAGCGAACTATGGCTACACCTTC; cdr3_aa: CASSQQLGTANYGYTF
cdr3_length: 11; j_call: TRBJ2-1; clone_size: .; d_call: .; v_call: TRBV18; cdr3_nt: TGTGCCAGCTCACCAGGCTTCGAGCAGTTCTTC; cdr3_aa: CASSPGFEQFF
cdr3_length: 17; j_call: TRBJ2-3; clone_size: few; d_call: TRBD2; v_call: TRBV10-3; cdr3_nt: TGTGCCATCAGTGAAGGGGGTAGCGGGAGAGCGGGAGATACGCAGTATTTT; cdr3_aa: CAISEGGSGRAGDTQYF
cdr3_length: 13; j_call: TRBJ2-1; clone_size: .; d_call: .; v_call: TRBV6-1; cdr3_nt: TGTGCCAGCATCGGGAGCTCCTACAATGAGCAGTTCTTC; cdr3_aa: CASIGSSYNEQFF